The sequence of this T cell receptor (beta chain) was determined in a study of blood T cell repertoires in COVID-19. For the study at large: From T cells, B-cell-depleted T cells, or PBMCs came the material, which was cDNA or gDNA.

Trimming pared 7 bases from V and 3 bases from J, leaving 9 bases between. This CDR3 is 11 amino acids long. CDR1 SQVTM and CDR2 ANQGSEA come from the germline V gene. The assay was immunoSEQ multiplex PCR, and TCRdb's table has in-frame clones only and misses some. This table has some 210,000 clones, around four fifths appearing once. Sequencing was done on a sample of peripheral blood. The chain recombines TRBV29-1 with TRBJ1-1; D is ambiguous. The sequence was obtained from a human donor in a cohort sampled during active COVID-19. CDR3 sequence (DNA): TGCAGCGCTCGTGGGCACACTGAAGCTTTCTTT. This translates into CSARGHTEAFF.